This T cell receptor (beta chain) was recorded in a study of T cells in women clearing cervical HPV infection. Study-level information: Women with histologically confirmed HPV16-related CIN3 or worse, 2 with invasive cancer, served as cases. HLA type stays a possible confounder, typing being limited. Study-wide results and limits: CIN3+ cases had significantly higher TCR repertoire richness than controls, but evenness did not differ. Combining TCR richness with V gene abundances gave around 0.87 AUC.

Method: immunoSEQ multiplex PCR; TCRdb's copy keeps in-frame clones and lacks some. The ten top clones account for roughly 1.5%, within a sample of tens of thousands of clones. Note on this clone: The antigen is undetermined. The read falls 3 residues short of the CDR3 end, and the missing part is taken from the germline J gene.

The CDR3 extends over 13 amino acids. Germline CDR1 is ENHRY and CDR2 is SYGVKD. V was trimmed by 2 bases and J by 6 bases, leaving 8 bases between them. The sample comprised blood buffy coat. The chain recombines TRBV10-3 with TRBJ2-1; D gene ambiguous. This receptor was identified in a woman between 18 and 70 years old with a cervical HPV16 infection that either progressed to CIN3+ or cleared (not recorded which). CDR3 bases read: TGTGCCATCAGTGAGGCAGGTTCCAATGAG. Its protein is CAISEAGSNE. The complete CDR3 protein is CAISEAGSNEQFF.